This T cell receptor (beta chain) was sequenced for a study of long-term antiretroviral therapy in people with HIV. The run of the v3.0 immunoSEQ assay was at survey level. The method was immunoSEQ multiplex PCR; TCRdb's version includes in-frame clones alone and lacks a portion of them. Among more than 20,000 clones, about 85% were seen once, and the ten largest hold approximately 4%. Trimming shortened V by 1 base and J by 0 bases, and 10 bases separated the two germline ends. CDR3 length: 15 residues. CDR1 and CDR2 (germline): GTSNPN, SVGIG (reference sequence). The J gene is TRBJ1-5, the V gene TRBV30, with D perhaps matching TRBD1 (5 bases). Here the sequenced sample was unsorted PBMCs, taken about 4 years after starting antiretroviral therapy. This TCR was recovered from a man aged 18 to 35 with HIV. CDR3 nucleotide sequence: TGTGCCTGGAGTGGCTTGACAGATAGCAATCAGCCCCAGCATTTT. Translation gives CAWSGLTDSNQPQHF.